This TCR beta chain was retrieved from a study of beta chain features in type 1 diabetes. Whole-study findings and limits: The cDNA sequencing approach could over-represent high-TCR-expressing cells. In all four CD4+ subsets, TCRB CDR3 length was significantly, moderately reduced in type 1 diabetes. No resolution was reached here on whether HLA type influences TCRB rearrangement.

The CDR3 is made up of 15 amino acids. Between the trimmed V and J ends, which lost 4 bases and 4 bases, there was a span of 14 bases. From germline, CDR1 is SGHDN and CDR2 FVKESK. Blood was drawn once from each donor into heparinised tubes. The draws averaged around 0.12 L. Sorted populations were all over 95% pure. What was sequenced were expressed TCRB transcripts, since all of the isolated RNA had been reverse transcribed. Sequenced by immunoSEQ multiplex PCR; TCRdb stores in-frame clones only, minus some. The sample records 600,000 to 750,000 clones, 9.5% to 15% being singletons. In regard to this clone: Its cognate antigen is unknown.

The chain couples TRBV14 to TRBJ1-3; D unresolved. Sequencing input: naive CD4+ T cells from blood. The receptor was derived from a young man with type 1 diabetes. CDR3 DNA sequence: TGTGCCAGCAGCCGATACGGGTCCGGAGGAAACACCATATATTTT. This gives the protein CASSRYGSGGNTIYF. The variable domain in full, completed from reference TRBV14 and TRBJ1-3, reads EAGVTQFPSHSVIEKGQTVTLRCDPISGHDNLYWYRRVMGKEIKFLLHFVKESKQDESGMPNNRFLAERTGGTYSTLKVQPAELEDSGVYFCASSRYGSGGNTIYFGEGSWLTVV.